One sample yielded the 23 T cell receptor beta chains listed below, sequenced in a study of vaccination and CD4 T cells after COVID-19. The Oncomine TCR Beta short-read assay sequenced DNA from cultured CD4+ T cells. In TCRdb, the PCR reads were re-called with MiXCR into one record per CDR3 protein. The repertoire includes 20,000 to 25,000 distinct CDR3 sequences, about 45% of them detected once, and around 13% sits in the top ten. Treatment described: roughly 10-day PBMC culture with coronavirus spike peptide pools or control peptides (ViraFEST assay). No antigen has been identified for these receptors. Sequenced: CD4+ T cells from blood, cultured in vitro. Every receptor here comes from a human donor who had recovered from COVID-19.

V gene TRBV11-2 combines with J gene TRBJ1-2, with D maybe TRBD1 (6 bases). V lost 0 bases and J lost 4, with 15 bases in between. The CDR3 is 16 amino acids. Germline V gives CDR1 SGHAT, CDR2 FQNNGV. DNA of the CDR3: TGTGCCAGCAGCTTAGATCAAACAGGGACGCCCTATGGCTACACCTTC. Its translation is CASSLDQTGTPYGYTF.

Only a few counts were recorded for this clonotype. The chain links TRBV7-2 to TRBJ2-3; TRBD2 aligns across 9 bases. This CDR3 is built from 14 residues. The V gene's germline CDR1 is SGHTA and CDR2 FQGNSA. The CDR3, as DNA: TGTGCTACGCGACTAGCGGTGAGCACAGATACGCAGTATTTT. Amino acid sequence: CATRLAVSTDTQYF.

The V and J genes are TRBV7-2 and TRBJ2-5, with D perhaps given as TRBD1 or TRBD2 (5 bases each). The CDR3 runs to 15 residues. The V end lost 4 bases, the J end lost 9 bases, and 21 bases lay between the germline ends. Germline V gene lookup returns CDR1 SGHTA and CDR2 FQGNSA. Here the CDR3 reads CASSSKPGPYSPQYF. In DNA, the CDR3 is TGTGCCAGCAGCTCGAAGCCGGGACCCTATTCGCCCCAGTACTTC.

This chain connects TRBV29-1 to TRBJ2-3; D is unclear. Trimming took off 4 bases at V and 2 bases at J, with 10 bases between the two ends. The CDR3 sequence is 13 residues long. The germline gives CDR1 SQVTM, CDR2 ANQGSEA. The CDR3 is CSVAGRNTDTQYF. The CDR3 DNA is TGCAGCGTTGCGGGCAGAAACACAGATACGCAGTATTTT.

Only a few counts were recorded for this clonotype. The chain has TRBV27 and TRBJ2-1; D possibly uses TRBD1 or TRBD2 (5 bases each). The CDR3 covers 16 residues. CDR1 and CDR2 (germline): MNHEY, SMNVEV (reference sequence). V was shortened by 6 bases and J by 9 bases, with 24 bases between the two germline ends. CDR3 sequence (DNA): TGTGCCAGCAGGTTAAACTGGATCCCCACAGGAGGTGAGCAGTTCTTC. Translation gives CASRLNWIPTGGEQFF.

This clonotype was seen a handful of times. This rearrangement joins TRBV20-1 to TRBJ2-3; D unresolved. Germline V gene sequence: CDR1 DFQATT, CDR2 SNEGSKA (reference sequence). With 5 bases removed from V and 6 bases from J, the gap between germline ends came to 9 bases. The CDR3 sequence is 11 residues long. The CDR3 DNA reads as TGCAGTGCTCTGAGATCTGATACGCAGTATTTT. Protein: CSALRSDTQYF.

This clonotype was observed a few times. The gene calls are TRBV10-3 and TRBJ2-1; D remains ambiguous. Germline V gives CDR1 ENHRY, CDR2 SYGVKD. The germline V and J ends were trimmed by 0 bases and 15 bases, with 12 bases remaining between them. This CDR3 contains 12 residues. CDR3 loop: CAISESGIPPFF. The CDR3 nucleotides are TGTGCCATCAGTGAGTCGGGGATCCCCCCGTTCTTC.

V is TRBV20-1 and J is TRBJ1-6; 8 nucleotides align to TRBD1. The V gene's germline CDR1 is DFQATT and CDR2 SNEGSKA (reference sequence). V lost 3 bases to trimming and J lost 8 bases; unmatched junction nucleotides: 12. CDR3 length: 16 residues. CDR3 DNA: TGCAGTGCTAGGGATAAGACAGGGGATTCGTATTCACCCCTCCACTTT. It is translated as CSARDKTGDSYSPLHF.

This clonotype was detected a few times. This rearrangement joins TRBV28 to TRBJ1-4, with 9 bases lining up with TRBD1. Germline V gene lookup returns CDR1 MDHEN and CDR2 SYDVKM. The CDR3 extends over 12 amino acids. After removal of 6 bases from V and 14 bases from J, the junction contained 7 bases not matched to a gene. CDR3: CASSITGGGLFF. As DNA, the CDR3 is TGTGCCAGCAGCATTACAGGGGGCGGGCTGTTTTTT.

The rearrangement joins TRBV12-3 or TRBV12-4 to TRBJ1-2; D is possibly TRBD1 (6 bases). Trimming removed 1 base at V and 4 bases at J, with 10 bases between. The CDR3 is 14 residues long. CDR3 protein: CASSLGGGPYGYTF. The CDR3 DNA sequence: TGTGCCAGCAGTTTAGGAGGGGGGCCCTATGGCTACACCTTC.

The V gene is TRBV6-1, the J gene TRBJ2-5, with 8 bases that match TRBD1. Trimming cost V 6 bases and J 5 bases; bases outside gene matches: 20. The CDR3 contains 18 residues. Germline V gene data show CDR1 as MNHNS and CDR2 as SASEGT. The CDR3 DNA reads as TGTGCCAGCAGCCAAACAACCGCATCGGGTTACAGGGGGGAGACCCAGTACTTC. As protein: CASSQTTASGYRGETQYF.

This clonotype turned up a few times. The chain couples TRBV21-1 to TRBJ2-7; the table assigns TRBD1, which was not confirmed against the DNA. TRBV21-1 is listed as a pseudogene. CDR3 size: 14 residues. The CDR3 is CASTGGTGGHEQYF. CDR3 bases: TGTGCCAGCACTGGAGGGACAGGGGGCCACGAGCAGTACTTC.

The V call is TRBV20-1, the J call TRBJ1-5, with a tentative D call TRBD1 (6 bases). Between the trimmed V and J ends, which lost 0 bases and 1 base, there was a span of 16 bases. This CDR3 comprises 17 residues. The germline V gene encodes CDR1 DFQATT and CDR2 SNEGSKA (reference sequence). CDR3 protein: CSARDFTGGQSNQPQHF. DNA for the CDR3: TGCAGTGCTAGAGATTTTACCGGGGGCCAAAGCAATCAGCCCCAGCATTTT.

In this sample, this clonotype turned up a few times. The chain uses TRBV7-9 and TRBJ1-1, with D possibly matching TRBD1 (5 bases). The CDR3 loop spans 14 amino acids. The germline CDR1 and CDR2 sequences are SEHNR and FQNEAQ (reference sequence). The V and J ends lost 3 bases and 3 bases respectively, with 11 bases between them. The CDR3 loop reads CASSFNKGHTEAFF. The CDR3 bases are TGTGCCAGCAGCTTTAACAAGGGACACACTGAAGCTTTCTTT.

The DNA for the CDR3 is TGTGCCAGCAGTTACACGGGTGGAGGGAACCACGAGCAGTACTTC. It codes for CASSYTGGGNHEQYF. This chain connects TRBV6-5 to TRBJ2-7, with TRBD2 as a possible D gene (6 bases). The V gene's germline CDR1 is MNHEY and CDR2 SVGAGI. The CDR3 runs 15 residues. V was cut by 2 bases and J by 5 bases, with 16 bases left in between.

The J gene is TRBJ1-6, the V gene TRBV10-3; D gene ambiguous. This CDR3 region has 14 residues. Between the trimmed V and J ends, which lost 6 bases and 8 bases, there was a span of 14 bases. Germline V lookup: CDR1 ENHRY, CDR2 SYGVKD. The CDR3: CAIRTFEGDSPLHF. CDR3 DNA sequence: TGTGCCATCAGGACCTTCGAGGGAGATTCACCCCTCCACTTT.

Here the CDR3 reads CSVAGQYQNYGYTF. The CDR3 DNA sequence: TGCAGCGTTGCTGGCCAATACCAGAATTATGGCTACACCTTC. The chain has TRBV29-1 and TRBJ1-2, with no clear D. This CDR3 region has 14 residues. Germline assignment: CDR1 SQVTM and CDR2 ANQGSEA. With 4 bases removed from V and 5 bases from J, the gap between germline ends came to 17 bases.

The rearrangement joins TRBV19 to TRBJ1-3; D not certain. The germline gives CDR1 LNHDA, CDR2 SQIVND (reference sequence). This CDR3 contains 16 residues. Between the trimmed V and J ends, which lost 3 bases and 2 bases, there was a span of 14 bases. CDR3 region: CASSIRRSGTGNTIYF. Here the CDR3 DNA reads TGTGCCAGTAGTATCCGGCGTTCTGGAACTGGAAACACCATATATTTT.

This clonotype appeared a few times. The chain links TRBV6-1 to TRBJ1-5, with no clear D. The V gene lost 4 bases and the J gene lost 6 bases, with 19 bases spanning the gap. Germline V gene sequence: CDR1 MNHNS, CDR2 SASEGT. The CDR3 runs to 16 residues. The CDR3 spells CASSVRGGRTLQPQHF. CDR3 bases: TGTGCCAGCAGTGTCCGTGGTGGCAGGACCCTTCAGCCCCAGCATTTT.

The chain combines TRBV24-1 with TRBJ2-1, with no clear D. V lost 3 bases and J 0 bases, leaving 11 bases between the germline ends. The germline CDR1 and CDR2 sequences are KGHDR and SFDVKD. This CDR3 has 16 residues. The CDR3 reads CATSDATAASYNEQFF. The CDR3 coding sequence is TGTGCCACCAGTGATGCGACTGCAGCCTCCTACAATGAGCAGTTCTTC.

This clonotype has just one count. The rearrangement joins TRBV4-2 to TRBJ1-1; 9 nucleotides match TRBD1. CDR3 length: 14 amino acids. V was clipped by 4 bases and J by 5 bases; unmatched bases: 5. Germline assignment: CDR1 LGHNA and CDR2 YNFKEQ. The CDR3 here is CASSPTGGRTEAFF. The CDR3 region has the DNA TGTGCCAGCAGCCCGACAGGGGGAAGGACTGAAGCTTTCTTT.

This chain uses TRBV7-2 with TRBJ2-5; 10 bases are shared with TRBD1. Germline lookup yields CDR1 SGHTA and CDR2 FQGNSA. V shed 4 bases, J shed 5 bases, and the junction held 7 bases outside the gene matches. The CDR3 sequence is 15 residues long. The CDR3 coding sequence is TGTGCCAGCAGCTCCGGGACAGGGGCTTGGGAGACCCAGTACTTC. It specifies CASSSGTGAWETQYF.

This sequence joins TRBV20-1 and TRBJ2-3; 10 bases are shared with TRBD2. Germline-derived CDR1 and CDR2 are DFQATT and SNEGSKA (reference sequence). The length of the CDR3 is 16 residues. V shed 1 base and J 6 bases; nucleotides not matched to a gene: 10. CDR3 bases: TGCAGTGCTAGAGTTTGGTTAGCGGGAGGTTTCGATACGCAGTATTTT. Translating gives CSARVWLAGGFDTQYF.